This T cell receptor (beta chain) was captured in a study of blood T cells in healthy people across ages. Germline CDR1 LGHDT, CDR2 YNNKEL (reference sequence). Trimming took 1 base from V and 7 from J, leaving 10 bases between them. This CDR3 region has 13 residues. Combining a sample-barcoded 5' primer with a J-beta primer mix, a second PCR ran for roughly 6 to 12 cycles. Every cDNA molecule bore a tag from a template-switch adaptor containing 12 random nucleotides. TCRdb fed the 5' RACE reads into MiXCR, producing one record per CDR3 protein. Among under 850,000 distinct CDR3 sequences listed, around 36% were seen once.

The V gene is TRBV3-1, the J gene TRBJ2-5; D is possibly TRBD2 (5 bases). This sequence was found in a man between 18 and 29 years old in good health. The sample consisted of blood. The CDR3 protein is CASSQAGIWTQYF. The CDR3 nucleotides read TGTGCCAGCAGCCAAGCGGGGATTTGGACCCAGTACTTC.